This entry is about one T cell receptor (beta chain). Its antigen is undetermined. The data were produced by immunoSEQ multiplex PCR, yet TCRdb's version contains in-frame clones alone and is incomplete. The sample consists of roughly 41,000 clones, 82% of them appearing once. CDR1 is SSHAT, CDR2 FNYEAQ, per germline (reference sequence). Trimming shortened V by 5 bases and J by 3 bases, and 17 bases separated the two germline ends. The CDR3 is 15 residues long. The sample originates from a study of CD4 T cells in relation to SARS-CoV-2 and coronaviruses. Background on the study: Of the patients, under 10 were male, 4 female, two Hispanic.

Study-wide results and caveats: About 65% of donors had memory CD4+ clonotypes crossrecognizing SARS-CoV-2 and common cold coronavirus spike. Compared with monoreactive clones, crossreactive clones showed significantly weaker SARS-CoV-2 expansion.

This chain connects TRBV7-7 to TRBJ2-7; D is unresolved. The sample consisted of naive CD4+ T cells from PBMCs, cultured in vitro. Subset: naive CD4+ T cells isolated by negative enrichment. The sequence was collected from an adult with COVID-19. The CDR3 reads CASSPRLGSGYEQYF. In DNA form, the CDR3 reads TGTGCCAGCAGCCCCCGGTTGGGTTCGGGCTACGAGCAGTACTTC.